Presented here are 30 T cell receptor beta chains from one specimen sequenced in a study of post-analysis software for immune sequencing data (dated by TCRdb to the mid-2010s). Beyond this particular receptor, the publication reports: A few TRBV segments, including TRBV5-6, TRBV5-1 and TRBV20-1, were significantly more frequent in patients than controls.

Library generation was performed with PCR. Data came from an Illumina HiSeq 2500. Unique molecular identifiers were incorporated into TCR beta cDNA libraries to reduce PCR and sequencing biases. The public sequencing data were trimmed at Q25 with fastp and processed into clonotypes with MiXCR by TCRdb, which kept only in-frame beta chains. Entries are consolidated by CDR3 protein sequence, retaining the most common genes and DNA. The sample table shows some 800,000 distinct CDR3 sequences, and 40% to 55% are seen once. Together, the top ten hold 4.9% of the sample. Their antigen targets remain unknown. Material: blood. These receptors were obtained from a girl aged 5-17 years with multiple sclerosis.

The CDR3 coding sequence is TGTGCCAGCAGTATCGGACAGGGGCACCTTTCTGGGGCCAACGTCCTGACTTTC. Amino acid sequence: CASSIGQGHLSGANVLTF. The chain couples TRBV27 to TRBJ2-6; TRBD1 aligns across 9 bases. Trimming took 5 bases from V and 1 from J; bases not matched to a gene: 9. The germline gives CDR1 MNHEY, CDR2 SMNVEV (reference sequence). The CDR3 is made up of 18 amino acids.

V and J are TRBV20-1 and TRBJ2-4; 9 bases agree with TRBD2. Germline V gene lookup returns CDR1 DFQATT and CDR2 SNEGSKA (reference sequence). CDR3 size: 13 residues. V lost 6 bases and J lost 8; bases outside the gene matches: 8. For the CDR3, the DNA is TGCAGTGCCAGGTCAGCGGGAGGTTACATTCAGTACTTC. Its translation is CSARSAGGYIQYF.

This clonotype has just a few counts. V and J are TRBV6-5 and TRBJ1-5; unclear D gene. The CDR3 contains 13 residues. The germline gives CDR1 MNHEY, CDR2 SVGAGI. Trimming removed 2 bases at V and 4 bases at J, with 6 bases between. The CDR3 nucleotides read TGTGCCAGCAGTTACGCGGGGAATCAGCCCCAGCATTTT. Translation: CASSYAGNQPQHF.

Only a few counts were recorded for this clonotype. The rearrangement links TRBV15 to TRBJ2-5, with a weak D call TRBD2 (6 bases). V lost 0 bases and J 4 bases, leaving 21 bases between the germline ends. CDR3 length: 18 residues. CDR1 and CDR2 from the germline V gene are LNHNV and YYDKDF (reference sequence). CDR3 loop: CATSRDGFAGQTSETQYF. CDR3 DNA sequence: TGTGCCACCAGCAGAGATGGGTTTGCGGGGCAGACCTCAGAGACCCAGTACTTC.

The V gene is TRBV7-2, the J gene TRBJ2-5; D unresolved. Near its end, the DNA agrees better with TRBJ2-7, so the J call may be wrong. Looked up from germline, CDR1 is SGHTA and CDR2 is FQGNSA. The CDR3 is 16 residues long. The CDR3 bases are TGTGCCAGCAGCTTAGATGGGAAAATGTTCTCCTACGAGCAGTACTTC. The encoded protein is CASSLDGKMFSYEQYF.

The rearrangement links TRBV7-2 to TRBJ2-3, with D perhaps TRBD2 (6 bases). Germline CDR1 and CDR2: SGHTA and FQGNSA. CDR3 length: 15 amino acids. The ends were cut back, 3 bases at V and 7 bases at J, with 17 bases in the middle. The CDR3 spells CASSLAVGGVNTQYF. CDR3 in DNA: TGTGCCAGCAGCTTGGCTGTCGGAGGGGTAAATACGCAGTATTTT.

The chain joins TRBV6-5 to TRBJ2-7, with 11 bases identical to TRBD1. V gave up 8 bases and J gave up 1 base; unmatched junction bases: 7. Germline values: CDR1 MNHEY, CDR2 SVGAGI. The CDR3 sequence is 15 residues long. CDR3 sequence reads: CASGFGQGASYEQYF. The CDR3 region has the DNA TGTGCCAGCGGATTTGGACAGGGGGCTTCCTACGAGCAGTACTTC.

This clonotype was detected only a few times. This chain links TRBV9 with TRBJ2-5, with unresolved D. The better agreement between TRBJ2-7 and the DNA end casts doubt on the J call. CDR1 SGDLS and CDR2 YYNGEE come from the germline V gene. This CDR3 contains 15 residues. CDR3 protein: CASSVDSGVAYEQYF. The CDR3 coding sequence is TGTGCCAGCAGCGTAGACTCTGGGGTCGCCTACGAGCAGTACTTC.

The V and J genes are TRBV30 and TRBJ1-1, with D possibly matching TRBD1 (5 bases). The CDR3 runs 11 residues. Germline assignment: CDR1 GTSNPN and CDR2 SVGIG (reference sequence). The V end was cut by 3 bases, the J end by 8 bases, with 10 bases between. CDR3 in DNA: TGTGCCTGGAGGGGACCGATGGAAGCTTTCTTT. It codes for CAWRGPMEAFF.

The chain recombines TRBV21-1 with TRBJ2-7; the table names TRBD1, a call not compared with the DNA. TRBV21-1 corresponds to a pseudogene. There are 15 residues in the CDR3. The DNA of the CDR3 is TGTGCCAGCAGCCTCCGGACAGGGACGGACTACGAGCAGTACTTC. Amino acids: CASSLRTGTDYEQYF.

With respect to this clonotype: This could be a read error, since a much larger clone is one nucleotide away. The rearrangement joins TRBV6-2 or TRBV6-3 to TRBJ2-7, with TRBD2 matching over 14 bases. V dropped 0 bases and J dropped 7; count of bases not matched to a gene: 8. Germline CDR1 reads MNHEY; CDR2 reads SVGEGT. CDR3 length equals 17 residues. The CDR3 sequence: CASSYSRLAGGPDEQYF. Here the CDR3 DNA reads TGTGCCAGCAGTTACTCACGACTAGCGGGAGGGCCCGATGAGCAGTACTTC.

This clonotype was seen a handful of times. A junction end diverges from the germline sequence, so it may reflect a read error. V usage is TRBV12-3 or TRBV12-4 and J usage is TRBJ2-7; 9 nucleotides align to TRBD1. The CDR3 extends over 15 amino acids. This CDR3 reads CAGSPIGDRENEQYF. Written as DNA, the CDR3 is TGTGCCGGCAGCCCTATAGGGGACAGGGAGAACGAGCAGTACTTC.

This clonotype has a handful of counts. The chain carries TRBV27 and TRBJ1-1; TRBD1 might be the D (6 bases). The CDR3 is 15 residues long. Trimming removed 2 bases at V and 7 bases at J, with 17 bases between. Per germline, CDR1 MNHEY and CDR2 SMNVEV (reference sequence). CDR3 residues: CASSLSRGRWGEAFF. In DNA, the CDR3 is TGTGCCAGCAGTTTAAGCAGGGGCCGGTGGGGTGAAGCTTTCTTT.

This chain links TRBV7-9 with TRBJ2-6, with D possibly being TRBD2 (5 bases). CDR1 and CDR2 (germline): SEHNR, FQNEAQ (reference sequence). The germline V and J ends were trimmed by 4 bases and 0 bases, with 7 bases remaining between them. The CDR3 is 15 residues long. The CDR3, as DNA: TGTGCCAGCAGCTCGGGAACCTCTGGGGCCAACGTCCTGACTTTC. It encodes CASSSGTSGANVLTF.

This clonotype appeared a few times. CDR3 DNA sequence: TGTGCCAGCAGTTATCGGGGTATTGGGCCAGGGATAATCTACGAGCAGTACTTC. Its translation: CASSYRGIGPGIIYEQYF. V gene TRBV6-5 combines with J gene TRBJ2-7; either TRBD1 or TRBD2 may supply D (5 bases each). Per germline, CDR1 MNHEY and CDR2 SVGAGI. Trimming removed 3 bases from V and 3 bases from J, with 24 bases in between. This CDR3 contains 18 residues.

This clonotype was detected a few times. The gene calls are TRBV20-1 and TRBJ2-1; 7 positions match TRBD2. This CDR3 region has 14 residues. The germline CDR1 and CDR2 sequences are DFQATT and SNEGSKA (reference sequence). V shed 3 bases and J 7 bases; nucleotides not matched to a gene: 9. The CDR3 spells CSASMGGRGNEQFF. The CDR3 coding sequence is TGCAGTGCTAGTATGGGCGGGAGAGGGAATGAGCAGTTCTTC.

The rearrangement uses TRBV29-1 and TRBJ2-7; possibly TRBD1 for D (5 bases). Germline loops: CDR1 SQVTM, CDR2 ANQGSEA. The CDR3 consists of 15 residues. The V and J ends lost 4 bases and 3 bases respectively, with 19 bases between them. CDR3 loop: CSVGVGLPGDYEQYF. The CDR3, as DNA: TGCAGCGTTGGGGTGGGGCTACCAGGAGACTACGAGCAGTACTTC.

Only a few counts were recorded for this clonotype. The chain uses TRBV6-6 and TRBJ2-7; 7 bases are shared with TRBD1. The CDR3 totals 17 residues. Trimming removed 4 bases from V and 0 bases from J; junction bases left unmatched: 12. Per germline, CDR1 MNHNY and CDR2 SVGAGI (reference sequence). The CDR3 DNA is TGTGCCAGCAGTTCCCCAGGGGTAGGGGGCGCCTCCTACGAGCAGTACTTC. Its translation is CASSSPGVGGASYEQYF.

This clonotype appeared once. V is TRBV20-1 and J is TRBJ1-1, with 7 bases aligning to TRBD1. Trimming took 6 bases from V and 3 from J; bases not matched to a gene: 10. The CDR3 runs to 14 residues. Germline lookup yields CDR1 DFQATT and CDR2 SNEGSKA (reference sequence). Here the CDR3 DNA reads TGCAGTGCCACGACAGGGTTCCGTGACACTGAAGCTTTCTTT. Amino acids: CSATTGFRDTEAFF.

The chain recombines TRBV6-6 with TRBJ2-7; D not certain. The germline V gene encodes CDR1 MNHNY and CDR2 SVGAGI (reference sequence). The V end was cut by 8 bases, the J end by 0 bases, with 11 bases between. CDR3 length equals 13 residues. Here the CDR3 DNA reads TGTGCCAGCGCCAGTCGGAGCTCCTACGAGCAGTACTTC. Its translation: CASASRSSYEQYF.

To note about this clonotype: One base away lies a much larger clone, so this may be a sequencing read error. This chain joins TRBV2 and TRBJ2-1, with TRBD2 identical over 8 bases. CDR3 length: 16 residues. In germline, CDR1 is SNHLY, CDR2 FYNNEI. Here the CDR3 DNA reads TGTGTCAGCAGTGAAGAGGGACTAGGGGGGCACAATGAGCAGTTCTTC. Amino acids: CVSSEEGLGGHNEQFF.

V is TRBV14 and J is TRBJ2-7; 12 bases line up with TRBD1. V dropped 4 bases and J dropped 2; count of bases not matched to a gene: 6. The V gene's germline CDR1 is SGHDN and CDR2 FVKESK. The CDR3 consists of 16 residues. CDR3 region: CASSRDRGPRTYEQYF. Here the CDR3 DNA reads TGTGCCAGCAGCCGGGACAGGGGGCCGAGGACCTACGAGCAGTACTTC.

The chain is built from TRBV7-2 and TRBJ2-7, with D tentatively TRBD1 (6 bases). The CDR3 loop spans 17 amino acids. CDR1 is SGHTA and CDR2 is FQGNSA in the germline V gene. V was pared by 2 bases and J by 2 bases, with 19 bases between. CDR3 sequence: CASSLQIGTLKAYEQYF. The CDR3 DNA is TGTGCCAGCAGCTTACAGATCGGGACACTTAAGGCCTACGAGCAGTACTTC.

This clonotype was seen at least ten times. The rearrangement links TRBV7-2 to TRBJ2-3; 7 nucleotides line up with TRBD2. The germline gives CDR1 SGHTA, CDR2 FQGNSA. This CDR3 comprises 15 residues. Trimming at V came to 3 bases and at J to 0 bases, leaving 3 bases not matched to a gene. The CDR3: CASSLDSGSTDTQYF. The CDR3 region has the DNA TGTGCCAGCAGCTTGGATAGCGGGAGCACAGATACGCAGTATTTT.

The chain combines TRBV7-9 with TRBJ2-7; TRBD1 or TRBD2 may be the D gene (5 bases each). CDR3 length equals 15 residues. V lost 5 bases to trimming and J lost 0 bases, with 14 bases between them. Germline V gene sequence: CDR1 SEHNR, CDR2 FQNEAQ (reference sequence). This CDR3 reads CASSTYRDGSYEQYF. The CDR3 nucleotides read TGTGCCAGCAGCACCTACCGGGACGGCTCCTACGAGCAGTACTTC.

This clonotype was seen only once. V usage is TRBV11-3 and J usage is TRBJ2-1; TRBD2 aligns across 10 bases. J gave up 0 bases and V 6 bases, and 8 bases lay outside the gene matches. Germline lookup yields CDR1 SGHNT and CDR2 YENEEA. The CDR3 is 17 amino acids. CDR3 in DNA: TGTGCCAGCAGAGATGCCTCTAGCGGGAGCTCCTACAATGAGCAGTTCTTC. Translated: CASRDASSGSSYNEQFF. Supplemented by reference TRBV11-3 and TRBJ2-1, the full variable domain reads EAGVVQSPRYKIIEKKQPVAFWCNPISGHNTLYWYLQNLGQGPELLIRYENEEAVDDSQLPKDRFSAERLKGVDSTLKIQPAELGDSAVYLCASRDASSGSSYNEQFFGPGTRLTVL.

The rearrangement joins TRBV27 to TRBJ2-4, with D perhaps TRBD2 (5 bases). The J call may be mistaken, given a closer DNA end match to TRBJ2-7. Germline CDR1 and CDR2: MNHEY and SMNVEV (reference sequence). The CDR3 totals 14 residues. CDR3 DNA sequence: TGTGCCAGCACCTCGGGGTCTGTTAACGGCGAGCAGTACTTC. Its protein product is CASTSGSVNGEQYF.

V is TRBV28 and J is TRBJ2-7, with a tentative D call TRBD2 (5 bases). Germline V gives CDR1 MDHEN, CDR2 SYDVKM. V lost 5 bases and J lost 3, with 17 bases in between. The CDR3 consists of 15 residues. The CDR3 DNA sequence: TGTGCCAGCAGTCGCCCGGGAACAGTCGTCTACGAGCAGTACTTC. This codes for CASSRPGTVVYEQYF.

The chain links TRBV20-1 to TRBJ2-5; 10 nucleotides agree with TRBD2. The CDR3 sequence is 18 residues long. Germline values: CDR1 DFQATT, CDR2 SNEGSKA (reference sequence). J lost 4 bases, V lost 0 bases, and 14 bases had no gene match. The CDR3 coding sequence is TGCAGTGCTAGAGATCTTTATGGAGCGGGAGGGGTGGGAGAGACCCAGTACTTC. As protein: CSARDLYGAGGVGETQYF.

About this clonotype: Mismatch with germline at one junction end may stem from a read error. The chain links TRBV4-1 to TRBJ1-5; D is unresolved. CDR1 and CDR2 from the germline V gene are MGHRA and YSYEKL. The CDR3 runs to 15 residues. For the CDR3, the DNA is TGCGCCAGCAGCCAAGATCGGCAGTACGGGCAGCCCCAGCACTTT. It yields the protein CASSQDRQYGQPQHF.